The clone carrying this T cell receptor beta chain was counted between two and nine times. Antigen specificity is unknown. Then a second PCR, running roughly 6 to 12 cycles, was carried out with a sample-barcoded 5' primer and a J-beta primer mix. TCRdb re-called the 5' RACE reads with MiXCR, one entry per CDR3 protein. The sample lists hundreds of thousands of distinct CDR3 sequences, more than 55% occurring once. The data are from a study of blood T cells in healthy people across ages. Turning to the study itself: For every two T cells, template switching captured about one barcoded beta molecule. General study points: Any changes in expanded clonotypes were possibly confounded, as donor CMV status remained unknown. Whereas aged donors had fewer naive CD4+ cells, long-lived donors had more of them and higher diversity.

Isolation of PBMCs gave at least 7 million cells per sample. Material for sequencing was blood. The receptor comes from a man aged 40-55 years in good health.

The CDR3 region is CASSSRVTDTQYF. The CDR3 coding sequence is TGTGCCAGCAGTTCGAGGGTCACAGATACGCAGTATTTT. The chain uses TRBV6-2 or TRBV6-3 and TRBJ2-3; tentative D call: TRBD2 (5 bases). V lost 4 bases and J lost 2, with 7 bases in between. Per the germline V gene, CDR1 is MNHEY and CDR2 is SVGEGT. The CDR3 is made up of 13 amino acids.